The 32 T cell receptor beta chains below were found in one sample sequenced in a study of molecular identifiers for immune sequencing clone quantification. TCRdb used MiXCR to reprocess the PCR reads, holding one entry per CDR3 protein. This table holds approximately 550,000 distinct CDR3 sequences, about a fifth found once. The source material was naive CD8+ T cells from blood, with Jurkat cell RNA spiked in. Subset noted: FACS-sorted CD8+CD4-CCR7+CD45RA+ naive T cells. These receptors all come from a human donor in good health. Some libraries in this study had Jurkat cell RNA spiked in.

The V call is TRBV15, the J call TRBJ1-1; D might be TRBD1 (5 bases). CDR3 length: 14 amino acids. CDR1 is LNHNV and CDR2 is YYDKDF in the germline V gene (reference sequence). Trimming stripped 1 base from V and 7 bases from J, with 13 bases between. CDR3 residues: CATSRGSMTDEAFF. For the CDR3, the DNA is TGTGCCACCAGCAGAGGGTCCATGACAGATGAAGCTTTCTTT.

This clonotype was recorded a few times. The V gene is TRBV7-9, the J gene TRBJ1-1, with 8 bases fitting TRBD1. Germline CDR1 SEHNR, CDR2 FQNEAQ (reference sequence). The junction had 11 bases not matched to a gene; V was cut back by 5 bases and J by 6 bases. CDR3 length: 15 amino acids. Here the CDR3 DNA reads TGTGCCAGCAGCCCAGATACAGGGGGTTACGCTGAAGCTTTCTTT. Translating gives CASSPDTGGYAEAFF.

This clonotype was counted only a few times. The chain couples TRBV5-4 to TRBJ2-1; 8 bases are shared with TRBD1. Trimming at V came to 4 bases and at J to 3 bases, leaving 3 bases not matched to a gene. The germline CDR1 and CDR2 sequences are SGHNT and YYREEE (reference sequence). The CDR3 runs to 14 residues. DNA for the CDR3: TGTGCCAGCAGCCGACAGGGGTACTACAATGAGCAGTTCTTC. It translates to CASSRQGYYNEQFF. Looking up the rest from reference TRBV5-4 and TRBJ2-1 gives the full variable domain: ETGVTQSPTHLIKTRGQQVTLRCSSQSGHNTVSWYQQALGQGPQFIFQYYREEENGRGNFPPRFSGLQFPNYSSELNVNALELDDSALYLCASSRQGYYNEQFFGPGTRLTVL.

On this clonotype itself: A much bigger clone sits one base away, suggesting this may be a read error. The chain carries TRBV4-3 and TRBJ2-7; D remains ambiguous. Germline loops: CDR1 LGHNA, CDR2 YSLEER. The CDR3 has 13 residues. The CDR3 sequence: CASSQDWAYERYF. The CDR3 region has the DNA TGCGCCAGCAGCCAAGACTGGGCCTACGAGCGGTACTTC.

This clonotype has at least ten counts. This chain joins TRBV28 and TRBJ2-4; D possibly corresponds to TRBD2 (5 bases). Germline lookup yields CDR1 MDHEN and CDR2 SYDVKM. V was cut by 3 bases and J by 1 base, with 10 bases left in between. The CDR3 extends over 15 amino acids. The DNA for the CDR3 is TGTGCCAGCAGTTTTCGGGGATCTGCCAAAAACATTCAGTACTTC. It codes for CASSFRGSAKNIQYF.

This clonotype appeared a few times. V gene TRBV7-9 combines with J gene TRBJ2-7; 9 nucleotides align to TRBD2. J was trimmed by 3 bases and V by 3 bases; bases with no gene match: 6. Looked up from germline, CDR1 is SEHNR and CDR2 is FQNEAQ (reference sequence). The CDR3 has 15 amino acids. In DNA, the CDR3 is TGTGCCAGCAGCTTCCCACGACTAGCGGTCTACGAGCAGTACTTC. Amino acids: CASSFPRLAVYEQYF.

With respect to this clonotype: A much larger clone differs from this one at a single base, so this may be a read error. V usage is TRBV28 and J usage is TRBJ1-5, with D hard to call. The CDR3 has 14 residues. V lost 4 bases, J lost 3 bases, and 10 bases lay in between. Germline loops: CDR1 MDHEN, CDR2 SYDVKM. The CDR3 loop reads CASSSESYNQPQHF. The CDR3 DNA reads TGTGCCAGCAGTTCGGAAAGCTACAATCAGCCCCAGCATTTT.

This clonotype appeared once. One end of the junction does not line up with germline, which may come from a read error. The chain carries TRBV4-3 and TRBJ2-2, with D possibly being TRBD1 (5 bases). Germline V gene data show CDR1 as LGHNA and CDR2 as YSLEER. This CDR3 region has 15 residues. CDR3 sequence reads: CVSSQFSRGSGELFF. The CDR3 nucleotides read TGCGTCAGCAGCCAATTTAGTAGGGGAAGCGGGGAGCTGTTTTTT.

This clonotype was seen repeatedly, ten times or more. The gene calls are TRBV6-5 and TRBJ2-1; the D is unclear. V shed 7 bases and J shed 10 bases, with 14 bases lying between them. The CDR3 has 12 amino acids. Germline V lookup: CDR1 MNHEY, CDR2 SVGAGI. CDR3 sequence: CASNDGTWEQFF. In nucleotides, the CDR3 is TGTGCCAGCAACGATGGCACTTGGGAGCAGTTCTTC.

This clonotype occurred many times. The rearrangement links TRBV7-2 to TRBJ1-5, with 12 bases matching TRBD1. This CDR3 is built from 20 residues. Looked up from germline, CDR1 is SGHTA and CDR2 is FQGNSA. With 1 base clipped from V and 2 bases from J, the junction kept 12 bases outside the gene matches. CDR3 nucleotide sequence: TGTGCCAGCAGCTTAGTTAGGGGGGACAGGGGGCAGGTTGGCAATCAGCCCCAGCATTTT. Translation gives CASSLVRGDRGQVGNQPQHF.

The chain joins TRBV6-2 or TRBV6-3 to TRBJ2-6; the match to TRBD2 covers 8 bases. V lost 2 bases and J lost 0; bases outside the gene matches: 12. CDR1 is MNHEY, CDR2 SVGEGT, per germline. The CDR3 runs to 20 residues. The CDR3 loop reads CASSYPKGRGVDSGANVLTF. The CDR3 DNA sequence: TGTGCCAGCAGTTACCCCAAAGGGCGGGGGGTCGACTCTGGGGCCAACGTCCTGACTTTC.

This clonotype came up a few times. This chain joins TRBV4-1 and TRBJ2-2; TRBD2 agrees at 12 bases. The J segment lost 4 bases and the V segment lost 4 bases, leaving 7 bases of the junction unmatched. The length of the CDR3 is 17 residues. Germline assignment: CDR1 MGHRA and CDR2 YSYEKL. CDR3 bases: TGCGCCAGCAGCCGAGCCGGGACTAGCGGGCTCACCGGGGAGCTGTTTTTT. Translation gives CASSRAGTSGLTGELFF.

Only a few counts were recorded for this clonotype. The chain combines TRBV4-2 with TRBJ2-7; the match to TRBD2 covers 13 bases. The V segment lost 3 bases and the J segment 5 bases; nucleotides outside the gene matches: 7. Germline V gene sequence: CDR1 LGHNA, CDR2 YNFKEQ. The CDR3 sequence is 16 residues long. CDR3 residues: CASSHHRTSGRNEQYF. The CDR3 DNA sequence: TGTGCCAGCAGCCACCACCGGACTAGCGGGAGAAACGAGCAGTACTTC.

In this sample, this clonotype turned up many times. The chain has TRBV6-2 or TRBV6-3 and TRBJ2-3; D not certain. The CDR3 runs 14 residues. V lost 2 bases and J lost 6, with 12 bases in between. From germline, CDR1 is MNHEY and CDR2 SVGEGT. As DNA, the CDR3 is TGTGCCAGCAGTTACATGGGGATACGGGATACGCAGTATTTT. Translated: CASSYMGIRDTQYF.

The V call is TRBV7-9, the J call TRBJ1-1; a weak D match, TRBD1 (5 bases). Germline CDR1 SEHNR, CDR2 FQNEAQ (reference sequence). The CDR3 runs 12 residues. V dropped 7 bases and J dropped 6 bases, with 12 bases sitting between them. The CDR3 loop is CASKGRGPEAFF. The CDR3 coding sequence is TGTGCCAGCAAGGGGCGCGGCCCTGAAGCTTTCTTT.

This clonotype was picked up many times. This chain's CDR3 is CASSPKGAFYGYTF. As DNA, the CDR3 is TGCGCCAGCAGCCCTAAGGGCGCCTTCTATGGCTACACCTTC. The chain carries TRBV4-1 and TRBJ1-2; D remains unclear. Germline V CDR1 and CDR2: MGHRA, YSYEKL. CDR3 size: 14 residues. The V end lost 4 bases, the J end lost 4 bases, and 13 bases lay between the germline ends.

This clonotype was counted many times. The chain is built from TRBV2 and TRBJ2-3, with 9 bases aligning to TRBD2. The CDR3 has 18 amino acids. Losses at the gene ends were 3 bases for V and 2 bases for J; bases not matched to a gene: 12. CDR1 is SNHLY and CDR2 is FYNNEI in the germline V gene. The CDR3 loop is CASSELLAGPLNTDTQYF. Here the CDR3 DNA reads TGTGCCAGCAGTGAGCTGCTAGCGGGGCCACTAAACACAGATACGCAGTATTTT.

The chain has TRBV19 and TRBJ2-2; 8 bases match TRBD1. This CDR3 comprises 13 residues. The V gene's germline CDR1 is LNHDA and CDR2 SQIVND (reference sequence). The junction had 4 bases not matched to a gene; V was cut back by 7 bases and J by 6 bases. The CDR3: CASKTGVPGELFF. The CDR3 coding sequence is TGTGCCAGTAAGACAGGGGTCCCCGGGGAGCTGTTTTTT.

This clonotype was counted between two and nine times. The chain recombines TRBV19 with TRBJ1-1; D is possibly TRBD1 (5 bases). The V and J ends lost 2 bases and 4 bases respectively, with 14 bases between them. The CDR3 spans 15 residues. In germline, CDR1 is LNHDA, CDR2 SQIVND (reference sequence). The chain's CDR3 is CASSIFWGPTTEAFF. DNA for the CDR3: TGTGCCAGTAGTATATTTTGGGGCCCGACCACTGAAGCTTTCTTT.

In its sample, this clonotype was seen many times. V gene TRBV7-8 combines with J gene TRBJ1-1, with D unresolved. The CDR3 runs to 13 residues. V was cut by 0 bases and J by 5 bases, with 7 bases left in between. The germline CDR1 and CDR2 sequences are SGHVS and FQNEAQ. The CDR3 is CASSLAVVTEAFF. The CDR3, as DNA: TGTGCCAGCAGCTTAGCTGTCGTTACTGAAGCTTTCTTT.

Remarks on this clonotype: One end of the junction does not line up with germline, which may come from a read error. As DNA, the CDR3 is TGCAGTGCGAGAGGGGGATACTACGAGCAGTACTTC. Translating gives CSARGGYYEQYF. This chain connects TRBV20-1 to TRBJ2-7, with a possible D match to TRBD1 (6 bases). This CDR3 is built from 12 residues. Looked up from germline, CDR1 is DFQATT and CDR2 is SNEGSKA (reference sequence).

This chain joins TRBV12-3 or TRBV12-4 and TRBJ2-5; perhaps D is TRBD1 or TRBD2 (6 bases each). V lost 4 bases and J lost 4, with 13 bases in between. This CDR3 is built from 14 residues. As DNA, the CDR3 is TGTGCCAGCAGTTCACCGGGGGCAACAGAGACCCAGTACTTC. Residues: CASSSPGATETQYF.

This clonotype was observed at least ten times. This chain connects TRBV9 to TRBJ2-3; no definite D call. The germline V gene encodes CDR1 SGDLS and CDR2 YYNGEE. This CDR3 has 12 residues. With 3 bases removed from V and 2 bases from J, the gap between germline ends came to 4 bases. In nucleotides, the CDR3 is TGTGCCAGCAGCGGAAACACAGATACGCAGTATTTT. Its translation is CASSGNTDTQYF.

This clonotype has at least ten counts. This chain links TRBV27 with TRBJ2-7; D may be TRBD2 (6 bases). V lost 6 bases to trimming and J lost 3 bases, with 9 bases between them. This CDR3 has 12 residues. Germline assignment: CDR1 MNHEY and CDR2 SMNVEV (reference sequence). CDR3 in amino acids: CASSSGLYEQYF. In DNA form, the CDR3 reads TGTGCCAGCAGCTCGGGACTCTACGAGCAGTACTTC.

This chain uses TRBV4-2 with TRBJ2-5, with TRBD2 matching 10 bases. This CDR3 has 15 amino acids. Germline V lookup: CDR1 LGHNA, CDR2 YNFKEQ. Germline trimming cut 6 bases from V and 4 bases from J; bases unmatched to any gene: 8. CDR3 region: CASSQTAGGVETQYF. The CDR3 DNA sequence: TGTGCCAGCAGTCAAACAGCGGGAGGGGTAGAGACCCAGTACTTC.

In its sample, this clonotype was seen many times. Written as DNA, the CDR3 is TGTGCCAGCAGTTTACCGAGGACTAGCGGGGAGACCCAGTACTTC. Its translation is CASSLPRTSGETQYF. The chain employs TRBV28 and TRBJ2-5; 11 nucleotides align to TRBD2. There are 15 residues in the CDR3. CDR1 is MDHEN and CDR2 is SYDVKM in the germline V gene. With 2 bases clipped from V and 5 bases from J, the junction kept 4 bases outside the gene matches.

This clonotype occurred a few times. The V and J genes are TRBV30 and TRBJ2-6; 7 bases map to TRBD1. The germline gives CDR1 GTSNPN, CDR2 SVGIG (reference sequence). The CDR3 contains 14 residues. Trimming took 5 bases from V and 4 from J; bases not matched to a gene: 5. The CDR3 sequence: CAWDLQGGANVLTF. In DNA form, the CDR3 reads TGTGCCTGGGACCTACAGGGGGGGGCCAACGTCCTGACTTTC.

This clonotype was counted once. This sequence joins TRBV20-1 and TRBJ2-7; D is unresolved. Germline V gene sequence: CDR1 DFQATT, CDR2 SNEGSKA (reference sequence). CDR3 size: 15 residues. Deletions cut 1 base from V and 0 bases from J, with 13 bases between. CDR3 in DNA: TGCAGTGCTAGAGGTTTAAACAGATACTCCTACGAGCAGTACTTC. Its protein product is CSARGLNRYSYEQYF.

This chain links TRBV7-9 with TRBJ1-2, with 8 positions matching TRBD1. This CDR3 spans 15 amino acids. Germline-derived CDR1 and CDR2 are SEHNR and FQNEAQ (reference sequence). Trimming at V came to 3 bases and at J to 4 bases, leaving 7 bases not matched to a gene. CDR3 sequence reads: CASSFLPGQGYGYTF. DNA of the CDR3: TGTGCCAGCAGCTTCCTCCCCGGACAGGGCTATGGCTACACCTTC.

Points on this clonotype: A much bigger clone sits one base away, suggesting this may be a read error. The rearrangement uses TRBV7-3 and TRBJ2-3; 10 bases agree with TRBD2. V was pared by 7 bases and J by 4 bases, with 17 bases of the junction left unmatched. The germline V gene has CDR1 SGHTA and CDR2 FQGTGA. The CDR3 is 18 residues long. Here the CDR3 reads CASNGWASGSPAADTQYF. The CDR3 DNA reads TGTGCCAGCAACGGTTGGGCTAGCGGGAGTCCTGCGGCAGATACGCAGTATTTT.

At least ten counts were recorded for this clonotype. The gene calls are TRBV28 and TRBJ2-5; unclear D gene. This CDR3 has 13 residues. Germline V gene sequence: CDR1 MDHEN, CDR2 SYDVKM. V lost 6 bases to trimming and J lost 4 bases, with 12 bases between them. The CDR3 nucleotides read TGTGCCAGCAGCCTGGTTGGCCGAGAGACCCAGTACTTC. Protein sequence: CASSLVGRETQYF.

Turning to this clonotype: A read error may explain this, as a much larger clone is one base away. The CDR3 protein is CASCSGTQETQYF. For the CDR3, the DNA is TGTGCCAGCTGCTCTGGGACGCAAGAGACCCAGTACTTC. This sequence joins TRBV9 and TRBJ2-5; D tentatively fits TRBD1 or TRBD2 (5 bases each). Germline V gives CDR1 SGDLS, CDR2 YYNGEE. Trimming removed 7 bases at V and 2 bases at J, with 12 bases between. This CDR3 is built from 13 residues.